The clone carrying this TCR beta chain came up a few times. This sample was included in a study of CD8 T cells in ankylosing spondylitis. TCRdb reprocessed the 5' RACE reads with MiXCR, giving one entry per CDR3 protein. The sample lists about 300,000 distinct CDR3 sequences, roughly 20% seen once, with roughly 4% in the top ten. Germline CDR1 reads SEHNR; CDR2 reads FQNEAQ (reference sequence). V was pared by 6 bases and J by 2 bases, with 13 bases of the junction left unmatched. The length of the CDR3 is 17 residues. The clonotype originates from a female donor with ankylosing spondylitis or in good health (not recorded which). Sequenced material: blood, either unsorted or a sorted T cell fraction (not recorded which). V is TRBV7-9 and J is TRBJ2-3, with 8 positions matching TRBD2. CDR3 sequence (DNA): TGTGCCAGCAGTTCCCCCCGGGCTAGCGGGTACACAGATACGCAGTATTTT. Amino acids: CASSSPRASGYTDTQYF.